A single sample gave rise to the 21 T cell receptor beta chains below, sequenced in a study of blood T cell repertoires in COVID-19. TCRdb's copy holds only in-frame clones and misses some; the assay was immunoSEQ multiplex PCR. Counted here are more than 200,000 clones, more than 70% occurring once; the ten biggest clones make up 2% to 2.5%. Sequenced material: peripheral blood. The receptors here all came from a woman in her forties who had recovered from COVID-19.

The chain joins TRBV6-6 to TRBJ1-5, with unresolved D. Deletions cut 7 bases from V and 2 bases from J, with 6 bases between. The CDR3 extends over 12 amino acids. Per the germline V gene, CDR1 is MNHNY and CDR2 is SVGAGI (reference sequence). The CDR3 loop is CASKIGNQPQHF. The CDR3 DNA follows: TGTGCCAGCAAAATAGGCAATCAGCCCCAGCATTTT.

This sequence joins TRBV29-1 and TRBJ1-1; 9 bases are shared with TRBD1. The ends lost 4 bases at V and 3 bases at J; junction bases unmatched: 9. The CDR3 sequence is 15 residues long. Germline values: CDR1 SQVTM, CDR2 ANQGSEA. Here the CDR3 reads CSVGGTGWGDTEAFF. In DNA, the CDR3 is TGCAGCGTTGGAGGGACAGGGTGGGGGGACACTGAAGCTTTCTTT.

This chain connects TRBV2 to TRBJ2-7; weak D call: TRBD2 (6 bases). The germline gives CDR1 SNHLY, CDR2 FYNNEI. V was clipped by 7 bases and J by 3 bases, with 16 bases between them. This CDR3 region has 14 residues. The CDR3 sequence: CASIPRESDYEQYF. CDR3 DNA sequence: TGTGCCAGCATCCCCCGGGAGTCCGACTACGAGCAGTACTTC.

The chain uses TRBV7-9 and TRBJ2-1, with D uncertain. Per germline, CDR1 SEHNR and CDR2 FQNEAQ (reference sequence). V gave up 2 bases and J gave up 6 bases, with 8 bases separating them. The CDR3 loop spans 13 amino acids. Here the CDR3 reads CASSLLEVNEQFF. The CDR3 coding sequence is TGTGCCAGCAGCTTATTAGAGGTCAATGAGCAGTTCTTC.

The V and J genes are TRBV7-9 and TRBJ2-7, with 12 bases that match TRBD1. Germline trimming cut 1 base from V and 3 bases from J; bases unmatched to any gene: 4. Germline values: CDR1 SEHNR, CDR2 FQNEAQ (reference sequence). The CDR3 consists of 16 residues. The CDR3 nucleotides are TGTGCCAGCAGCTTAGGGGGGACAGGGGGCCACTACGAGCAGTACTTC. This translates into CASSLGGTGGHYEQYF.

This chain uses TRBV7-9 with TRBJ2-7; D perhaps matches TRBD2 (6 bases). The CDR3 consists of 14 residues. Germline V lookup: CDR1 SEHNR, CDR2 FQNEAQ (reference sequence). Trimming cost V 6 bases and J 6 bases, with 18 bases left between them. The CDR3 loop reads CASSAGGGRVEQYF. As DNA, the CDR3 is TGTGCCAGCAGTGCCGGCGGAGGGCGTGTCGAGCAGTACTTC.

The genes are TRBV19 and TRBJ1-5; a possible D gene is TRBD1 (6 bases). Trimming removed 6 bases at V and 4 bases at J, with 16 bases between. Looked up from germline, CDR1 is LNHDA and CDR2 is SQIVND (reference sequence). The CDR3 is 15 residues long. CDR3 loop: CASRRRGGENQPQHF. The CDR3 nucleotides read TGTGCCAGTAGGCGGAGGGGGGGAGAGAATCAGCCCCAGCATTTT.

The chain combines TRBV30 with TRBJ2-5; 10 nucleotides agree with TRBD2. CDR1 GTSNPN and CDR2 SVGIG come from the germline V gene (reference sequence). This CDR3 contains 16 residues. After removal of 0 bases from V and 5 bases from J, the junction contained 9 bases not matched to a gene. CDR3 sequence reads: CAWSVIAGGGGETQYF. In DNA, the CDR3 is TGTGCCTGGAGTGTGATAGCGGGAGGTGGTGGTGAGACCCAGTACTTC.

The chain combines TRBV3-1 (or the pseudogene TRBV3-2) with TRBJ1-5, with D uncertain. Per the germline V gene, CDR1 is LGHDT and CDR2 is YNNKEL (reference sequence). The CDR3 covers 15 residues. V dropped 3 bases and J dropped 2 bases, with 11 bases sitting between them. The CDR3 here is CASSHSGVGNQPQHF. The CDR3, as DNA: TGTGCCAGCAGCCATTCCGGGGTGGGCAATCAGCCCCAGCATTTT.

The V call is TRBV28, the J call TRBJ1-4; D is perhaps TRBD1 (6 bases). Between the trimmed V and J ends, which lost 5 bases and 0 bases, there was a span of 10 bases. Germline V gene sequence: CDR1 MDHEN, CDR2 SYDVKM. This CDR3 is built from 15 residues. CDR3 residues: CASSIRTATNEKLFF. The CDR3 DNA sequence: TGTGCCAGCAGTATCCGGACAGCAACTAATGAAAAACTGTTTTTT. The complete variable domain, with remaining parts taken from reference TRBV28 and TRBJ1-4, reads DVKVTQSSRYLVKRTGEKVFLECVQDMDHENMFWYRQDPGLGLRLIYFSYDVKMKEKGDIPEGYSVSREKKERFSLILESASTNQTSMYLCASSIRTATNEKLFFGSGTQLSVL.

The rearrangement joins TRBV30 to TRBJ1-3, with 8 bases lining up with TRBD1. The J segment lost 0 bases and the V segment lost 8 bases, leaving 6 bases of the junction unmatched. The germline gives CDR1 GTSNPN, CDR2 SVGIG (reference sequence). This CDR3 comprises 14 residues. The CDR3 DNA follows: TGTGCCGGAACACAGGGGGGCTCTGGAAACACCATATATTTT. Protein product: CAGTQGGSGNTIYF. The complete variable domain, with remaining parts taken from reference TRBV30 and TRBJ1-3, reads SQTIHQWPATLVQPVGSPLSLECTVEGTSNPNLYWYRQAAGRGLQLLFYSVGIGQISSEVPQNLSASRPQDRQFILSSKKLLLSDSGFYLCAGTQGGSGNTIYFGEGSWLTVV.

The chain links TRBV9 to TRBJ2-1; D perhaps matches TRBD1 (7 bases). CDR1 and CDR2 from the germline V gene are SGDLS and YYNGEE. Trimming removed 0 bases at V and 5 bases at J, with 12 bases between. The CDR3 sequence is 15 residues long. CDR3 DNA sequence: TGTGCCAGCAGCGTAGTGACAGGGAGGCACAATGAGCAGTTCTTC. Protein product: CASSVVTGRHNEQFF.

This clone was observed a few times. The V call is TRBV10-1, the J call TRBJ2-5; 7 nucleotides match TRBD1. Trimming took 6 bases from V and 1 from J; bases not matched to a gene: 11. Germline V gene lookup returns CDR1 WNHNN and CDR2 SYGVQD (reference sequence). This CDR3 is built from 16 residues. CDR3 in DNA: TGCGCCAGCAGCCCGCAGGGGGTCAGGTGCCAAGAGACCCAGTACTTC. Protein sequence: CASSPQGVRCQETQYF.

The chain combines TRBV7-2 with TRBJ2-7; a possible D gene is TRBD1 (6 bases). V was clipped by 1 base and J by 6 bases, with 16 bases between them. CDR1 and CDR2 from the germline V gene are SGHTA and FQGNSA. The CDR3 covers 15 residues. The CDR3 DNA sequence: TGTGCCAGCAGCTTAGGGGGATTTACAGGGATCGAGCAGTACTTC. The encoded protein is CASSLGGFTGIEQYF.

The chain uses TRBV6-1 and TRBJ2-5, with 8 bases fitting TRBD2. The trim removed 5 bases at V and 5 bases at J, leaving 7 bases unmatched. The length of the CDR3 is 14 residues. CDR1 and CDR2 from the germline V gene are MNHNS and SASEGT. The CDR3 loop is CASSLRGGWETQYF. The DNA for the CDR3 is TGTGCCAGCAGTCTTCGGGGGGGTTGGGAGACCCAGTACTTC.

This clone has more than one count but fewer than ten. J is TRBJ2-5 and V is TRBV30; D unresolved. Per the germline V gene, CDR1 is GTSNPN and CDR2 is SVGIG (reference sequence). Trimming removed 5 bases at V and 5 bases at J, with 15 bases between. CDR3 length equals 13 residues. The DNA for the CDR3 is TGTGCCTGGGAGCGAAGAGTCCGGGAGACCCAGTACTTC. Translation: CAWERRVRETQYF.

DNA of the CDR3: TGTGCCAGCAGTTTAGCCGGGGGCGGGGAGCTGTTTTTT. Its protein product is CASSLAGGGELFF. This chain joins TRBV12-3 or TRBV12-4 and TRBJ2-2, with D possibly being TRBD2 (6 bases). CDR3 length: 13 amino acids. Trimming shortened V by 0 bases and J by 7 bases, and 6 bases separated the two germline ends.

The V gene is TRBV19, the J gene TRBJ1-5, with 12 positions matching TRBD1. The CDR3 length is 16 residues. The germline gives CDR1 LNHDA, CDR2 SQIVND (reference sequence). J lost 9 bases, V lost 6 bases, and 12 bases had no gene match. Here the CDR3 reads CASSTTGTGGAGPQHF. The CDR3 nucleotides are TGTGCCAGTAGCACTACCGGGACAGGGGGCGCGGGGCCCCAGCATTTT.

The chain links TRBV11-3 to TRBJ2-1, with TRBD1 matching 11 bases. The ends lost 3 bases at V and 0 bases at J; junction bases unmatched: 1. The CDR3 totals 16 residues. Per germline, CDR1 SGHNT and CDR2 YENEEA. As DNA, the CDR3 is TGTGCCAGCAGCTTGGGACAGGGGGTCTCCTACAATGAGCAGTTCTTC. Encoded protein: CASSLGQGVSYNEQFF.

The genes are TRBV12-5 and TRBJ1-2; unclear D gene. Germline V gene sequence: CDR1 LGHNT, CDR2 FRNRAP. The CDR3 runs to 13 residues. Trimming shortened V by 0 bases and J by 8 bases, and 10 bases separated the two germline ends. This CDR3 is CASGLVERVGYTF. CDR3 coding DNA: TGTGCTAGTGGTTTGGTAGAGAGGGTAGGCTACACCTTC.

The chain couples TRBV18 to TRBJ1-4; D gene ambiguous. Germline loops: CDR1 KGHSH, CDR2 LQKENI. This CDR3 is built from 15 residues. Trimming took off 3 bases at V and 0 bases at J, with 8 bases between the two ends. The chain's CDR3 is CASSPNPATNEKLFF. CDR3 coding DNA: TGTGCCAGCTCACCTAATCCTGCAACTAATGAAAAACTGTTTTTT.